This T cell receptor (beta chain) was documented in a study of control samples from healthy donors and cancer patients (dated by TCRdb to between 2020 and 2021). A distance of 20 bases separates the germline ends of V and J, which lose 6 bases and 12 bases respectively. CDR3 length: 13 amino acids, cysteine to phenylalanine. The DNA shown is the 39-base CDR3, in frame from base 1. CDR1 MNHEY and CDR2 SVGAGI are derived from the germline V gene. Libraries were built with the immunoSEQ multiplex PCR assay. What TCRdb holds here is the immuneACCESS table cut down to in-frame rearrangements. Part of the clones is not present; checked against another copy, under half of the missing clones reflect an unresolved V gene, and the others are unexplained. Counted in this sample were tens of thousands of clones; 80% to 95% of them appeared once. 0.95% to 1.5% of the sample rests with the top ten. Worth noting for this clone: Its recognized antigen is unknown. No much larger clone exists at a distance of one base, and base qualities are not known.

The sequenced sample was PBMCs. This clonotype was sampled from a woman aged 40 to 55 with lung cancer. The V and J genes are TRBV6-5 and TRBJ2-5, with the D call perhaps TRBD1 or TRBD2, as 5 bases match in each case. CDR3 protein: CASRYDWGSPKYF. The nucleotides read TGTGCCAGCAGATACGATTGGGGGTCCCCGAAGTACTTC.